The T cell receptor beta chain described here comes from a study of monozygotic twins with cystic fibrosis. Study-wide findings and caveats: Monozygotic CF twins shared more identical nucleotide clonotypes than unrelated patients. Clonality was generally low (median approximately 0.0095), higher in the most severe patients.

The table came from immunoSEQ multiplex PCR; TCRdb's copy has only in-frame clones and leaves some out. Of tens of thousands of clones in the sample, 84% were seen once. The sample holds a few counts of this clone. The antigen is unknown. Germline CDR1 SGHRS, CDR2 YFSETQ. Trimming left V 0 bases short and J 3 bases short, with 10 bases between. The CDR3 loop spans 14 amino acids. The rearrangement uses TRBV5-1 and TRBJ2-7, with D uncertain. This clonotype was sampled from a girl aged 2 to 10 with cystic fibrosis. The sample was blood. The CDR3 region is CASSLGFGDYEQYF. For the CDR3, the DNA is TGCGCCAGCAGCTTGGGGTTTGGGGACTACGAGCAGTACTTC.